This T cell receptor beta chain was documented in a study of early T cells in non-severe SARS-CoV-2 infection. TCRdb redid the calling of the 5' RACE reads with MiXCR, one entry per CDR3 protein. The sample carries about 80,000 distinct CDR3 sequences, roughly an eighth recorded once. Deletions cut 6 bases from V and 3 bases from J, with 20 bases between. CDR1 is MDHEN and CDR2 is SYDVKM in the germline V gene. The length of the CDR3 is 17 residues. Source: whole blood, taken at baseline. This clonotype was obtained from an adult who was a healthcare worker with PCR-confirmed SARS-CoV-2 infection or an uninfected control (not recorded which). The donor label of this sample is uncertain. The rearrangement links TRBV28 to TRBJ2-2; D might be TRBD2 (7 bases). CDR3 in DNA: TGTGCCAGCAGACTAACCGCCGGGGGGCAGGACACCGGGGAGCTGTTTTTT. Translated, it gives CASRLTAGGQDTGELFF.